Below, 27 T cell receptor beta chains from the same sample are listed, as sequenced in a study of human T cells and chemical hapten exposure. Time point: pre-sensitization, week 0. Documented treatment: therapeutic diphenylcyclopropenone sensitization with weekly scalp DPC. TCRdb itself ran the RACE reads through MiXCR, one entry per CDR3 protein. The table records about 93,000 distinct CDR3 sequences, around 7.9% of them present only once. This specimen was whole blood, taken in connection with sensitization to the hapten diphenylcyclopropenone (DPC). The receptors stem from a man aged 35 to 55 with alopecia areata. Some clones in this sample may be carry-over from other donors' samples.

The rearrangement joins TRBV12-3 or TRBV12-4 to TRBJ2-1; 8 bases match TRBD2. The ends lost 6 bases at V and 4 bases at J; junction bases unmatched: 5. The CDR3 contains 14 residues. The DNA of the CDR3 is TGTGCCAGCAGCCTACTAGCGGAGTACAATGAGCAGTTCTTC. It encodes CASSLLAEYNEQFF.

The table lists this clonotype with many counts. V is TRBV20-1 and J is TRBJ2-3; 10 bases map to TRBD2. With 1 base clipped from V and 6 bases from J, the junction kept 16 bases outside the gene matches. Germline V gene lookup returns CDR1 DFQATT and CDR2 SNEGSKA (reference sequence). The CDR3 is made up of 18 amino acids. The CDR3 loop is CSARVSSGRALERDTQYF. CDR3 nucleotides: TGCAGTGCTAGAGTTTCCAGCGGGAGGGCCCTGGAACGGGATACGCAGTATTTT.

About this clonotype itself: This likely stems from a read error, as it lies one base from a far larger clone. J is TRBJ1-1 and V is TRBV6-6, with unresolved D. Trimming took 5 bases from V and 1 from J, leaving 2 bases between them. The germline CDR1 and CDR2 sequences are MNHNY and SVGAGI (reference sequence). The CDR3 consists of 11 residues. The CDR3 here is CASSTNTEAFF. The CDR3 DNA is TGTGCCAGCAGTACGAACACTGAAGCTTTCTTT.

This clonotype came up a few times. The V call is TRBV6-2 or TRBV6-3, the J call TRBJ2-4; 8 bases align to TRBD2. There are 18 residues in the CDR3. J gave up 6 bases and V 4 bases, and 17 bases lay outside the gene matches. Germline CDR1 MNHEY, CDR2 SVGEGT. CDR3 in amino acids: CASSFPRGIGRDINIQYF. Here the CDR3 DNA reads TGTGCCAGCAGTTTTCCCCGAGGTATCGGGAGGGACATAAACATTCAGTACTTC.

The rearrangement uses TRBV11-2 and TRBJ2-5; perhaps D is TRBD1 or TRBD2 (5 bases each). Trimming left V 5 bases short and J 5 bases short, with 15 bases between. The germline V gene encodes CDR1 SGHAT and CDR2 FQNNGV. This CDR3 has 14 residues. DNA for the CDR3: TGTGCCAGCAGCCCGAGGGGCAGTTTTGAGACCCAGTACTTC. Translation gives CASSPRGSFETQYF.

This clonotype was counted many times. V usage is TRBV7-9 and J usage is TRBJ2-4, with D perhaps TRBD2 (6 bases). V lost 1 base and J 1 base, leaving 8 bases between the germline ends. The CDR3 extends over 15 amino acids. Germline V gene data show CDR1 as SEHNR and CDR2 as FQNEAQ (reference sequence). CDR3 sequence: CASSLVGGAKNIQYF. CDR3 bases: TGTGCCAGCAGCTTAGTTGGAGGGGCCAAAAACATTCAGTACTTC.

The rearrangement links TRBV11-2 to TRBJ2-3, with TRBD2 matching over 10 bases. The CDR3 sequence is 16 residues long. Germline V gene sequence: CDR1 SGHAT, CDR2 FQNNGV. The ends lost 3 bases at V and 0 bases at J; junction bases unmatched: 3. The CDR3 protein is CASSFIAGGSTDTQYF. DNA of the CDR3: TGTGCCAGCAGCTTTATAGCGGGAGGTAGCACAGATACGCAGTATTTT. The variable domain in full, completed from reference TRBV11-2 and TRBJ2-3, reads EAGVAQSPRYKIIEKRQSVAFWCNPISGHATLYWYQQILGQGPKLLIQFQNNGVVDDSQLPKDRFSAERLKGVDSTLKIQPAKLEDSAVYLCASSFIAGGSTDTQYFGPGTRLTVL.

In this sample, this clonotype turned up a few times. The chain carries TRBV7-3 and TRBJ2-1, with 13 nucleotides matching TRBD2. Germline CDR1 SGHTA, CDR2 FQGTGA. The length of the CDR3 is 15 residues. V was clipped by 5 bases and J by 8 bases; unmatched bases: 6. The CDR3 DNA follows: TGTGCCAGCAGCCTCGGACTAGCGGGAGTGCATGAGCAGTTCTTC. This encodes CASSLGLAGVHEQFF.

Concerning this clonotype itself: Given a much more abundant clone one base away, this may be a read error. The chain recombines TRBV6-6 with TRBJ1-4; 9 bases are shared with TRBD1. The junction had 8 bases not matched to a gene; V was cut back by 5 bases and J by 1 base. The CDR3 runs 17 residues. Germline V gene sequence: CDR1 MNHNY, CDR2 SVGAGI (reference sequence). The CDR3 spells CASSRGQGMLTNEKLFF. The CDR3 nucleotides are TGTGCCAGCAGTCGCGGACAGGGGATGCTAACTAATGAAAAACTGTTTTTT.

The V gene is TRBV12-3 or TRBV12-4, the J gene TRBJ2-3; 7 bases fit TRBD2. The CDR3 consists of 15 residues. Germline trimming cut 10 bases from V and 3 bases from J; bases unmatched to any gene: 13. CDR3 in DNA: TGTGCCACCCAACGGGGGAGGGTGCGGACAGATACGCAGTATTTT. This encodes CATQRGRVRTDTQYF.

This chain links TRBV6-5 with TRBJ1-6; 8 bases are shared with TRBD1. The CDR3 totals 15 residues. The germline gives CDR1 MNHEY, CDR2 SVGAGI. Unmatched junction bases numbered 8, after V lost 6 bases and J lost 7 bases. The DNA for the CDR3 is TGTGCCAGCAGACCCAGGGGGCTCGTGAATTCACCCCTCCACTTT. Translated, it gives CASRPRGLVNSPLHF.

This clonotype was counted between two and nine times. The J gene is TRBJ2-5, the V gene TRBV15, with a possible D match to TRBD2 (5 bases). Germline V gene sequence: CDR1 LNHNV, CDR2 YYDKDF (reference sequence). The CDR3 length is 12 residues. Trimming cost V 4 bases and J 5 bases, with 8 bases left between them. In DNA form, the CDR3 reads TGTGCCACCAGCACGGGGTGGGAGACCCAGTACTTC. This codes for CATSTGWETQYF.

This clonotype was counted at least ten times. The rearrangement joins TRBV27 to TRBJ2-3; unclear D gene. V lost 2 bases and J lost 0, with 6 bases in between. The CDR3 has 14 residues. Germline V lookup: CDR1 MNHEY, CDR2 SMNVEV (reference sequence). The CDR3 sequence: CASSLAVSTDTQYF. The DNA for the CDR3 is TGTGCCAGCAGTTTAGCGGTTAGCACAGATACGCAGTATTTT.

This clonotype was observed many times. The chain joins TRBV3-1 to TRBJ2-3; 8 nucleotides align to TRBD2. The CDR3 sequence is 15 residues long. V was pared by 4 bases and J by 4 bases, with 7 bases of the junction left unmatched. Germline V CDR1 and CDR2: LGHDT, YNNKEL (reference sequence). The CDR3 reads CASSLTSADSDTQYF. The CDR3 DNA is TGTGCCAGCAGCCTGACTAGCGCCGACTCAGATACGCAGTATTTT.

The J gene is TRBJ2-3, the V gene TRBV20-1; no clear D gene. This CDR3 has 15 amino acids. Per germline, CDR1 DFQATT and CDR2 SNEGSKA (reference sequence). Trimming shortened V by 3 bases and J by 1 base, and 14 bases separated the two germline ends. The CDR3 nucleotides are TGCAGTGCTAGTCAACCCGGACGGGGCACAGATACGCAGTATTTT. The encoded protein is CSASQPGRGTDTQYF.

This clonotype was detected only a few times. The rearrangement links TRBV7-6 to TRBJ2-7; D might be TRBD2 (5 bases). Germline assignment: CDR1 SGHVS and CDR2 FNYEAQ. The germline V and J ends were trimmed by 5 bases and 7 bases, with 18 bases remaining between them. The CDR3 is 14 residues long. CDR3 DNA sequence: TGTGCCAGCAGCCCCGTAGCCGGGATTGGGGAGCAGTACTTC. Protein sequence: CASSPVAGIGEQYF.

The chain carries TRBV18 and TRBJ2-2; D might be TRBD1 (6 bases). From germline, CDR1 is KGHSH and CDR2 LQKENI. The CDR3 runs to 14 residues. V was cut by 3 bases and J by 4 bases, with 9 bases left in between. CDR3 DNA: TGTGCCAGCTCACCTGGGGGCGGCACCGGGGAGCTGTTTTTT. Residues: CASSPGGGTGELFF. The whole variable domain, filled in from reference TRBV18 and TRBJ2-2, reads NAGVMQNPRHLVRRRGQEARLRCSPMKGHSHVYWYRQLPEEGLKFMVYLQKENIIDESGMPKERFSAEFPKEGPSILRIQQVVRGDSAAYFCASSPGGGTGELFFGEGSRLTVL.

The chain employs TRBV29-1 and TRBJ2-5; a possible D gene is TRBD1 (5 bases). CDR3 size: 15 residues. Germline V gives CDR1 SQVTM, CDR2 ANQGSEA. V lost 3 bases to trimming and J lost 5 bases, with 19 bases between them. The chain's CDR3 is CSVDYRGLSKETQYF. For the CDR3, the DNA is TGCAGCGTTGATTATAGGGGTCTGTCGAAGGAGACCCAGTACTTC.

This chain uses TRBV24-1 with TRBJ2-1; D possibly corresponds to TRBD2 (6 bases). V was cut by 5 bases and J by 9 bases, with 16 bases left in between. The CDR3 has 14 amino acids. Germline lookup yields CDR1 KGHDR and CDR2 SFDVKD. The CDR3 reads CATSGTGVWGEQFF. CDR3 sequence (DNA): TGTGCCACCAGTGGAACGGGAGTGTGGGGTGAGCAGTTCTTC.

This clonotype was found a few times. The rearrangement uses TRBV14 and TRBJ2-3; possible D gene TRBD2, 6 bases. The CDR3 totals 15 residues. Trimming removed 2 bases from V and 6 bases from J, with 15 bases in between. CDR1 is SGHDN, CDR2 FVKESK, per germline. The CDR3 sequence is CASSQLTGLPDTQYF. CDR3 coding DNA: TGTGCCAGCAGCCAATTAACGGGACTCCCGGATACGCAGTATTTT.

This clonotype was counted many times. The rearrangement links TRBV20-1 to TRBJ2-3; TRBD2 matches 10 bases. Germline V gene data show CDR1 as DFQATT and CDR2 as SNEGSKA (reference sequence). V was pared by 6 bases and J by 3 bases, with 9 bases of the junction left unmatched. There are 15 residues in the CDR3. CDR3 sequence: CSAGPATSGTDTQYF. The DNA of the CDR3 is TGCAGTGCGGGTCCCGCGACTAGCGGGACAGATACGCAGTATTTT.

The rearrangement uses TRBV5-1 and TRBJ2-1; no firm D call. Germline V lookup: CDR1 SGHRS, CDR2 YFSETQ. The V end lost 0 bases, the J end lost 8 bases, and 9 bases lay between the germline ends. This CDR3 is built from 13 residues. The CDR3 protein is CASSLGEGYEQFF. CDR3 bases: TGCGCCAGCAGCTTGGGAGAAGGTTATGAGCAGTTCTTC.

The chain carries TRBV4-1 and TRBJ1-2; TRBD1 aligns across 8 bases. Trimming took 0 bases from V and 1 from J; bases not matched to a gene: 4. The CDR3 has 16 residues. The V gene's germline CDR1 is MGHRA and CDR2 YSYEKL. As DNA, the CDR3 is TGCGCCAGCAGCCAAGAAAGGACAGGGATTAACTATGGCTACACCTTC. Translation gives CASSQERTGINYGYTF.

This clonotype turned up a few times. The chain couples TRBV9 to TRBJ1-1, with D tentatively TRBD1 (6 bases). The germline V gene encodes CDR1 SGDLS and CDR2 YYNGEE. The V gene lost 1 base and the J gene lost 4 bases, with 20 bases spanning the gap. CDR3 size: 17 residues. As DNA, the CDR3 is TGTGCCAGCAGCGTACAAGGCCGGGCAGGGGAGGCCACTGAAGCTTTCTTT. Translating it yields CASSVQGRAGEATEAFF.

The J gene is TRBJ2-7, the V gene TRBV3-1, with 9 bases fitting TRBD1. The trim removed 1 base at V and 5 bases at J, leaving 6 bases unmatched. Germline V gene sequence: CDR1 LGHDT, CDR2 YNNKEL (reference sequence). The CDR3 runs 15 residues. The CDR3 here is CASSQAGTGFHEQYF. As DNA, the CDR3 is TGTGCCAGCAGCCAAGCAGGGACAGGGTTCCACGAGCAGTACTTC.

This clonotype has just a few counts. The CDR3 DNA is TGTGCCACCATGGGCAGGTGCTCCTACGAGCAGTACGTC. It encodes CATMGRCSYEQYV. The chain employs TRBV24-1 and TRBJ2-7; no reliable D call. V lost 8 bases and J lost 0, with 10 bases in between. The CDR3 has 13 residues. Per the germline V gene, CDR1 is KGHDR and CDR2 is SFDVKD.

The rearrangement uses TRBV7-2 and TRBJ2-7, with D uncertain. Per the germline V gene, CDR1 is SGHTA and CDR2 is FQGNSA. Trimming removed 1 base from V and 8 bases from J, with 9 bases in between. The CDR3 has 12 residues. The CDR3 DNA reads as TGTGCCAGCAGCTTAGACTCCTTCCAGCAGTACGTC. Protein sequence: CASSLDSFQQYV.